Below are 32 T cell receptor beta chains sequenced from a single sample in a study of cytomegalovirus exposure and HLA in healthy donors. Data came from immunoSEQ multiplex PCR; TCRdb stores just in-frame clones and leaves some out. The table has roughly 330,000 clones, approximately 86% seen once. Sequencing was carried out using PBMCs. These receptors were taken from a woman in her twenties or thirties in good health and CMV-seropositive.

In DNA form, the CDR3 reads TGTGCCAGCATCCCGGGCCTCAATCAGCCCCAGCATTTT. Amino acid sequence: CASIPGLNQPQHF. The chain joins TRBV28 to TRBJ1-5; unclear D gene. The CDR3 totals 13 residues. Trimming pared 7 bases from V and 3 bases from J, leaving 10 bases between. CDR1 and CDR2 from the germline V gene are MDHEN and SYDVKM.

This chain uses TRBV11-1 with TRBJ2-3; D is possibly TRBD2 (6 bases). Per the germline V gene, CDR1 is SGHAT and CDR2 is FQDESV (reference sequence). Trimming removed 2 bases at V and 2 bases at J, with 14 bases between. CDR3 length: 16 amino acids. The CDR3 here is CASSLIRGWDTDTQYF. The CDR3 DNA reads as TGTGCCAGCAGCTTAATTCGGGGGTGGGACACAGATACGCAGTATTTT.

This clone has only one observation. The chain links TRBV30 to TRBJ2-5; TRBD2 matches at 10 bases. Per germline, CDR1 GTSNPN and CDR2 SVGIG (reference sequence). This CDR3 has 16 residues. V lost 0 bases and J lost 4; bases outside the gene matches: 8. The CDR3 DNA follows: TGTGCCTGGAGTGTAGTTAGCGGGGGGCGCGGAGAGACCCAGTACTTC. This encodes CAWSVVSGGRGETQYF. Together with reference TRBV30 and TRBJ2-5, the CDR3 gives the full variable domain: SQTIHQWPATLVQPVGSPLSLECTVEGTSNPNLYWYRQAAGRGLQLLFYSVGIGQISSEVPQNLSASRPQDRQFILSSKKLLLSDSGFYLCAWSVVSGGRGETQYFGPGTRLLVL.

DNA of the CDR3: TGTGCCAGCAGCCAAGTGACAGAAATGAACACTGAAGCTTTCTTT. It specifies CASSQVTEMNTEAFF. The rearrangement joins TRBV4-2 to TRBJ1-1; D perhaps matches TRBD1 (5 bases). Germline lookup yields CDR1 LGHNA and CDR2 YNFKEQ. This CDR3 has 15 residues. Trimming took off 1 base at V and 0 bases at J, with 9 bases between the two ends.

Points on this clone: Other DNA sequences in the same sample also yield this CDR3. The chain uses TRBV4-3 and TRBJ2-7, with TRBD2 as a possible D gene (6 bases). Trimming took off 0 bases at V and 0 bases at J, with 12 bases between the two ends. Germline CDR1 and CDR2: LGHNA and YSLEER. The CDR3 spans 16 residues. Here the CDR3 DNA reads TGCGCCAGCAGCCAAGATTGGGCTAGCGCCTCCTACGAGCAGTACTTC. As protein: CASSQDWASASYEQYF.

V is TRBV5-8 and J is TRBJ2-1; TRBD2 matches at 7 bases. The CDR3 has 17 residues. V trimming: 6 bases; J trimming: 0 bases; junction bases outside the gene matches: 12. CDR1 and CDR2 from the germline V gene are SGHTS and YDEGEE. In DNA, the CDR3 is TGTGCCAGCACCGAGGGGCAGGGAGGGCACTCCTACAATGAGCAGTTCTTC. This sequence encodes CASTEGQGGHSYNEQFF.

This clone was recorded only once. This chain connects TRBV6-5 to TRBJ1-3, with a weak D call TRBD1 (6 bases). Germline V gene sequence: CDR1 MNHEY, CDR2 SVGAGI. With 6 bases removed from V and 2 bases from J, the gap between germline ends came to 14 bases. The CDR3 is 15 residues long. CDR3 sequence (DNA): TGTGCCAGCAGACGGCCGGGGGGGCCTGGAAACACCATATATTTT. Translating it yields CASRRPGGPGNTIYF.

This clone came up once. V and J are TRBV5-1 and TRBJ2-3; D is unresolved. The CDR3 extends over 13 amino acids. V lost 3 bases, J lost 0 bases, and 5 bases lay in between. The V gene's germline CDR1 is SGHRS and CDR2 YFSETQ. The CDR3: CASSSPSTDTQYF. For the CDR3, the DNA is TGCGCCAGCAGCTCTCCTAGCACAGATACGCAGTATTTT.

V usage is TRBV7-2 and J usage is TRBJ1-2, with D perhaps matching TRBD1 (5 bases). V lost 5 bases and J lost 6, with 13 bases in between. This CDR3 is built from 13 residues. Germline CDR1 is SGHTA and CDR2 is FQGNSA. The CDR3 nucleotides read TGTGCCAGCAGCCGCGTTGGGGGTGATGGCTACACCTTC. This sequence encodes CASSRVGGDGYTF.

The chain has TRBV28 and TRBJ2-5; D unclear. The ends were cut back, 3 bases at V and 0 bases at J, with 5 bases in the middle. Germline V gene data show CDR1 as MDHEN and CDR2 as SYDVKM. The CDR3 length is 13 residues. Here the CDR3 reads CASSFGHQETQYF. Here the CDR3 DNA reads TGTGCCAGCAGTTTCGGACACCAAGAGACCCAGTACTTC.

The chain carries TRBV2 and TRBJ2-6; TRBD1 agrees at 8 bases. The CDR3 is 16 amino acids. Germline assignment: CDR1 SNHLY and CDR2 FYNNEI. The trim removed 5 bases at V and 2 bases at J, leaving 5 bases unmatched. DNA of the CDR3: TGTGCCAGCAGTAAGGCAGGGGGCGCTGGGGCCAACGTCCTGACTTTC. This codes for CASSKAGGAGANVLTF. The variable domain in full, completed from reference TRBV2 and TRBJ2-6, reads EPEVTQTPSHQVTQMGQEVILRCVPISNHLYFYWYRQILGQKVEFLVSFYNNEISEKSEIFDDQFSVERPDGSNFTLKIRSTKLEDSAMYFCASSKAGGAGANVLTFGAGSRLTVL.

V usage is TRBV28 and J usage is TRBJ1-6; TRBD1 might be the D (6 bases). Trimming removed 7 bases at V and 0 bases at J, with 7 bases between. The CDR3 length is 14 residues. Germline V lookup: CDR1 MDHEN, CDR2 SYDVKM. The CDR3 is CASIRGSYNSPLHF. In DNA, the CDR3 is TGTGCCAGCATCAGGGGCTCCTATAATTCACCCCTCCACTTT.

The rearrangement links TRBV5-1 to TRBJ2-5, with TRBD2 as a possible D gene (6 bases). V lost 0 bases and J 3 bases, leaving 9 bases between the germline ends. The length of the CDR3 is 14 residues. Germline lookup yields CDR1 SGHRS and CDR2 YFSETQ. The chain's CDR3 is CASSLGGKEETQYF. The CDR3, as DNA: TGCGCCAGCAGCTTGGGCGGGAAGGAAGAGACCCAGTACTTC.

This chain connects TRBV7-3 to TRBJ2-2; TRBD2 agrees at 7 bases. Germline V gene sequence: CDR1 SGHTA, CDR2 FQGTGA. V dropped 1 base and J dropped 5; count of bases not matched to a gene: 4. The CDR3 spans 15 residues. The DNA of the CDR3 is TGTGCCAGCAGCTTAATAGGACTAGAAACCGGGGAGCTGTTTTTT. It specifies CASSLIGLETGELFF.

The chain combines TRBV5-1 with TRBJ2-1; a weak D match, TRBD2 (6 bases). The CDR3 extends over 14 amino acids. Trimming removed 4 bases at V and 5 bases at J, with 13 bases between. Germline CDR1 reads SGHRS; CDR2 reads YFSETQ. The CDR3 loop is CASSGWRGNNEQFF. DNA for the CDR3: TGCGCCAGCAGCGGGTGGAGGGGTAACAATGAGCAGTTCTTC. Full variable domain (missing parts from reference TRBV5-1 and TRBJ2-1): KAGVTQTPRYLIKTRGQQVTLSCSPISGHRSVSWYQQTPGQGLQFLFEYFSETQRNKGNFPGRFSGRQFSNSRSEMNVSTLELGDSALYLCASSGWRGNNEQFFGPGTRLTVL.

The chain has TRBV11-3 and TRBJ2-1; TRBD1 is a possible D gene (6 bases). Trimming cost V 2 bases and J 10 bases, with 12 bases left between them. Germline V gene sequence: CDR1 SGHNT, CDR2 YENEEA. This CDR3 spans 13 amino acids. The DNA for the CDR3 is TGTGCCAGCAGCTTAAACAGGGAACGCGAGCAGTTCTTC. Protein product: CASSLNREREQFF.

The rearrangement links TRBV5-1 to TRBJ2-7; TRBD1 matches at 9 bases. The CDR3 has 16 amino acids. The germline CDR1 and CDR2 sequences are SGHRS and YFSETQ. Unmatched junction bases numbered 10, after V lost 4 bases and J lost 2 bases. CDR3 coding DNA: TGCGCCAGCAGCCCGTCAGCCGGGACAGGGACCTACGAGCAGTACTTC. Its translation is CASSPSAGTGTYEQYF.

This clone was counted between two and nine times. The genes are TRBV15 and TRBJ1-1; TRBD1 aligns across 7 bases. V was pared by 3 bases and J by 10 bases, with 2 bases of the junction left unmatched. The CDR3 has 11 amino acids. Germline loops: CDR1 LNHNV, CDR2 YYDKDF (reference sequence). The DNA for the CDR3 is TGTGCCACCAGCAGGGACAGGATAGCTTTCTTT. Translated, it gives CATSRDRIAFF.

J is TRBJ2-3 and V is TRBV7-9; TRBD2 agrees at 9 bases. The trim removed 5 bases at V and 4 bases at J, leaving 10 bases unmatched. The CDR3 is 16 residues long. Germline V lookup: CDR1 SEHNR, CDR2 FQNEAQ (reference sequence). CDR3 nucleotide sequence: TGTGCCAGCAGCCCTATCCAAGCGGGGGGTTCAGATACGCAGTATTTT. Amino acid sequence: CASSPIQAGGSDTQYF.

The V call is TRBV11-2, the J call TRBJ2-2; 8 nucleotides match TRBD1. With 5 bases clipped from V and 0 bases from J, the junction kept 5 bases outside the gene matches. The CDR3 is 16 amino acids. The germline CDR1 and CDR2 sequences are SGHAT and FQNNGV. CDR3: CASSPPDRANTGELFF. The CDR3 DNA is TGTGCCAGCAGCCCTCCGGACAGGGCGAACACCGGGGAGCTGTTTTTT.

CDR3 in amino acids: CSCWGSYNEQFF. Written as DNA, the CDR3 is TGCTCCTGTTGGGGGAGCTACAATGAGCAGTTCTTC. V gene TRBV29-1 combines with J gene TRBJ2-1, with D tentatively TRBD1 or TRBD2 (5 bases each). Germline V lookup: CDR1 SQVTM, CDR2 ANQGSEA. This CDR3 region has 12 residues.

The CDR3 region has the DNA TGTGCCATCAGTGGTCTCCGGGACAGATTATCCGATTCGAACACCGGGGAGCTGTTTTTT. This translates into CAISGLRDRLSDSNTGELFF. The V gene is TRBV10-3, the J gene TRBJ2-2; 7 bases fit TRBD1. The CDR3 is made up of 20 amino acids. In germline, CDR1 is ENHRY, CDR2 SYGVKD. With 4 bases clipped from V and 0 bases from J, the junction kept 17 bases outside the gene matches.

The genes are TRBV5-8 and TRBJ1-5; 10 bases are a match to TRBD1. V shed 4 bases, J shed 6 bases, and the junction held 7 bases outside the gene matches. Germline-derived CDR1 and CDR2 are SGHTS and YDEGEE. This CDR3 comprises 15 residues. As DNA, the CDR3 is TGTGCCAGCAGCACTGGACAGGGGGACCGTCAGCCCCAGCATTTT. Amino acids: CASSTGQGDRQPQHF.

V is TRBV2 and J is TRBJ1-5; D is undetermined. The CDR3 extends over 16 amino acids. Germline CDR1 and CDR2: SNHLY and FYNNEI. Trimming took 8 bases from V and 0 from J, leaving 17 bases between them. The CDR3 bases are TGTGCCAGCTCGGGCACATGGCCTGATAGCAATCAGCCCCAGCATTTT. This translates into CASSGTWPDSNQPQHF.

This chain uses TRBV9 with TRBJ2-3; 9 bases line up with TRBD2. After removal of 0 bases from V and 4 bases from J, the junction contained 6 bases not matched to a gene. The CDR3 is 16 amino acids. Germline V gives CDR1 SGDLS, CDR2 YYNGEE. The CDR3 region has the DNA TGTGCCAGCAGCGTAGGGATGGCGGGGGGGGCAGATACGCAGTATTTT. Encoded protein: CASSVGMAGGADTQYF.

The gene calls are TRBV2 and TRBJ2-7; D tentatively reads TRBD1 or TRBD2 (5 bases each). CDR3 length: 15 amino acids. Trimming pared 6 bases from V and 0 bases from J, leaving 15 bases between. The germline V gene has CDR1 SNHLY and CDR2 FYNNEI. The CDR3 spells CASRPPWGSSYEQYF. The CDR3 DNA reads TGTGCCAGCAGGCCTCCATGGGGGAGCTCCTACGAGCAGTACTTC.

V and J are TRBV25-1 and TRBJ1-2; 8 bases are shared with TRBD1. The CDR3 sequence is 14 residues long. Germline CDR1 MGHDK, CDR2 SYGVNS. V was clipped by 1 base and J by 6 bases; unmatched bases: 4. DNA for the CDR3: TGTGCCAGCAGTGAATTGGTGACAGGGGATGGCTACACCTTC. Amino acid sequence: CASSELVTGDGYTF.

The CDR3 here is CASSYGGGREKLFF. CDR3 nucleotide sequence: TGTGCCAGCAGTTACGGGGGGGGCCGCGAAAAACTGTTTTTT. The chain has TRBV6-5 and TRBJ1-4; a possible D gene is TRBD1 (6 bases). Germline V gene sequence: CDR1 MNHEY, CDR2 SVGAGI. CDR3 length equals 14 residues. V was pared by 2 bases and J by 8 bases, with 12 bases between.

This chain connects TRBV4-3 to TRBJ2-6; D not resolved. V was pared by 0 bases and J by 0 bases, with 3 bases between. Looked up from germline, CDR1 is LGHNA and CDR2 is YSLEER. This CDR3 has 15 amino acids. The CDR3 reads CASSQDGSGANVLTF. The CDR3, as DNA: TGCGCCAGCAGCCAAGACGGCTCTGGGGCCAACGTCCTGACTTTC.

Here the CDR3 DNA reads TGCGCCAGCAGCCCTAGCGGGGGGGACTACAATGAGCAGTTCTTC. It codes for CASSPSGGDYNEQFF. V gene TRBV5-1 combines with J gene TRBJ2-1; TRBD2 agrees at 12 bases. Germline CDR1 is SGHRS and CDR2 is YFSETQ. This CDR3 region has 15 residues. V was clipped by 4 bases and J by 3 bases; unmatched bases: 2.

V gene TRBV11-2 combines with J gene TRBJ2-1; tentative D call: TRBD2 (5 bases). CDR1 and CDR2 from the germline V gene are SGHAT and FQNNGV. The ends were cut back, 8 bases at V and 3 bases at J, with 11 bases in the middle. The CDR3 spans 13 residues. DNA for the CDR3: TGTGCCAGCTCCAGAGCGGTCTACAATGAGCAGTTCTTC. This gives the protein CASSRAVYNEQFF.

The DNA of the CDR3 is TGTGCCAGCAGCCTTAGAAGTGAAGCCAAAAACATTCAGTACTTC. Amino acids: CASSLRSEAKNIQYF. The rearrangement joins TRBV7-2 to TRBJ2-4, with unresolved D. Germline CDR1 SGHTA, CDR2 FQGNSA. This CDR3 is 15 amino acids long. Trimming removed 5 bases from V and 0 bases from J, with 11 bases in between.